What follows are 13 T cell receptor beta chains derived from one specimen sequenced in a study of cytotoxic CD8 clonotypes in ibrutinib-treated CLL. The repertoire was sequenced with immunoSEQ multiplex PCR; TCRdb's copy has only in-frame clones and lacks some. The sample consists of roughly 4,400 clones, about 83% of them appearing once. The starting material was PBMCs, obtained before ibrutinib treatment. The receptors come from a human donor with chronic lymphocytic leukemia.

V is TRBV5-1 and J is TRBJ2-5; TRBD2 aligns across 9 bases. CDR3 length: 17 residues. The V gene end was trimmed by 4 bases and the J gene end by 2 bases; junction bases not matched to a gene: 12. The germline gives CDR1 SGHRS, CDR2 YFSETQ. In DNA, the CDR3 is TGCGCCAGCAGCCTAGGGGGTAGCGGGAGTAGGCAAGAGACCCAGTACTTC. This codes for CASSLGGSGSRQETQYF.

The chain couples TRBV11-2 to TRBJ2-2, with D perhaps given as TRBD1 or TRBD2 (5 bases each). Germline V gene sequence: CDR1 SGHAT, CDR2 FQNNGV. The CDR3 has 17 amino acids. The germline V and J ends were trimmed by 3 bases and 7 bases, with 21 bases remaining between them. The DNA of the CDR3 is TGTGCCAGCAGCTTCGGGACGGGGCTTTTTATGGGCGGGGAGCTGTTTTTT. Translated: CASSFGTGLFMGGELFF.

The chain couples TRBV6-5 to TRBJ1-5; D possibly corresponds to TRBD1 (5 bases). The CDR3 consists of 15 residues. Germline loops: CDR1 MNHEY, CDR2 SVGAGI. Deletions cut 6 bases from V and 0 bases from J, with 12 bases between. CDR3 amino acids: CASRRGRYSNQPQHF. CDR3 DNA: TGTGCCAGCAGAAGGGGACGGTATAGCAATCAGCCCCAGCATTTT.

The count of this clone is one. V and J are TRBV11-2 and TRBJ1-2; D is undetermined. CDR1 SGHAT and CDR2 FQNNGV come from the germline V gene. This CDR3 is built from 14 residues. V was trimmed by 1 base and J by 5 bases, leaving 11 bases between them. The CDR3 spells CASSLAAAEYGYTF. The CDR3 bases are TGTGCCAGCAGCTTAGCGGCGGCCGAATATGGCTACACCTTC.

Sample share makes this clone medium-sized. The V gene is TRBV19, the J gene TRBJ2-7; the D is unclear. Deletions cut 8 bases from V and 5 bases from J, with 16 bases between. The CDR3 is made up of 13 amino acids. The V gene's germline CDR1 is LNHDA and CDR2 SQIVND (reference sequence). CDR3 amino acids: CASRDFLSDEQYF. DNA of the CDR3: TGTGCCAGTCGAGACTTTTTATCGGACGAGCAGTACTTC.

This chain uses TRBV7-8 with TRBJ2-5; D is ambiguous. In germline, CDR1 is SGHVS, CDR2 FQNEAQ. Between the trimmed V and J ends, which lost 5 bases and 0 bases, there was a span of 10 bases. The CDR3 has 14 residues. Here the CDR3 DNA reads TGTGCCAGCAGCCCCCCTCCCTACCAAGAGACCCAGTACTTC. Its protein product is CASSPPPYQETQYF. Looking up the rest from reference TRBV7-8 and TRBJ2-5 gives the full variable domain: GAGVSQSPRYKVAKRGQDVALRCDPISGHVSLFWYQQALGQGPEFLTYFQNEAQLDKSGLPSDRFFAERPEGSVSTLKIQRTQQEDSAVYLCASSPPPYQETQYFGPGTRLLVL.

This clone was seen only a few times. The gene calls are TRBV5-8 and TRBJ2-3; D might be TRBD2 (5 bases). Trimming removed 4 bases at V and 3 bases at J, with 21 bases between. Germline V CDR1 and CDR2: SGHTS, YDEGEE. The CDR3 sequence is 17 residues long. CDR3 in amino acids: CASSPELREAGTDTQYF. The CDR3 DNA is TGTGCCAGCAGCCCCGAGTTACGGGAAGCAGGTACAGATACGCAGTATTTT.

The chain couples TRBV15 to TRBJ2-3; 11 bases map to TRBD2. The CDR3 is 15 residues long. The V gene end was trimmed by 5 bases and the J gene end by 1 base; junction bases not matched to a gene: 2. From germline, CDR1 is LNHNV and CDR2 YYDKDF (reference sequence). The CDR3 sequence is CATSGGLAGTDTQYF. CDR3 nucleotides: TGTGCCACCAGCGGGGGACTAGCGGGCACAGATACGCAGTATTTT.

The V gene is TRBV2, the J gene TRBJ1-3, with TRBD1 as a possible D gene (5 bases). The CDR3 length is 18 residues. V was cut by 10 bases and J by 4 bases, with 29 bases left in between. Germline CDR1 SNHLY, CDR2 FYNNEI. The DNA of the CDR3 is TGTGCCATCTCCCGGAGATTATTACGGACAACTCGAGGAAACACCATATATTTT. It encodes CAISRRLLRTTRGNTIYF. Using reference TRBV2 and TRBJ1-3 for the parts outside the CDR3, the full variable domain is EPEVTQTPSHQVTQMGQEVILRCVPISNHLYFYWYRQILGQKVEFLVSFYNNEISEKSEIFDDQFSVERPDGSNFTLKIRSTKLEDSAMYFCAISRRLLRTTRGNTIYFGEGSWLTVV.

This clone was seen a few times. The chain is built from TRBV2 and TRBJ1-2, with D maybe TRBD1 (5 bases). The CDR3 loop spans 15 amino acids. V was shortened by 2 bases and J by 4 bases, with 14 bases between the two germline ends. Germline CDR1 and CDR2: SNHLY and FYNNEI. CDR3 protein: CASSERAGAAYGYTF. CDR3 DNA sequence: TGTGCCAGCAGTGAACGGGCTGGGGCTGCCTATGGCTACACCTTC.

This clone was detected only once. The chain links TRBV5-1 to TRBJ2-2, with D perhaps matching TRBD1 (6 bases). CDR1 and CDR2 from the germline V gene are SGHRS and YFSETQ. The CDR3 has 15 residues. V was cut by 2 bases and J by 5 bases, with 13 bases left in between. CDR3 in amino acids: CASSLTPDRTGELFF. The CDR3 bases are TGCGCCAGCAGCTTAACCCCCGACAGGACCGGGGAGCTGTTTTTT.

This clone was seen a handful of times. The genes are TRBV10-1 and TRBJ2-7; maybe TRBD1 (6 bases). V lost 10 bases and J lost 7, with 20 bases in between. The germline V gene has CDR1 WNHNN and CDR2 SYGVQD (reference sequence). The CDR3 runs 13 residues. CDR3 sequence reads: CATNSAGAVEQYF. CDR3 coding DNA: TGCGCCACCAACTCGGCAGGGGCGGTTGAGCAGTACTTC.

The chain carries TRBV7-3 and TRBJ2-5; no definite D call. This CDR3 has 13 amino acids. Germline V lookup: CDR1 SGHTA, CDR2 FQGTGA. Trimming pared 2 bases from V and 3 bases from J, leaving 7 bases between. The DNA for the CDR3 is TGTGCCAGCAGCTTATTCGCGGAAGAGACCCAGTACTTC. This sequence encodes CASSLFAEETQYF.